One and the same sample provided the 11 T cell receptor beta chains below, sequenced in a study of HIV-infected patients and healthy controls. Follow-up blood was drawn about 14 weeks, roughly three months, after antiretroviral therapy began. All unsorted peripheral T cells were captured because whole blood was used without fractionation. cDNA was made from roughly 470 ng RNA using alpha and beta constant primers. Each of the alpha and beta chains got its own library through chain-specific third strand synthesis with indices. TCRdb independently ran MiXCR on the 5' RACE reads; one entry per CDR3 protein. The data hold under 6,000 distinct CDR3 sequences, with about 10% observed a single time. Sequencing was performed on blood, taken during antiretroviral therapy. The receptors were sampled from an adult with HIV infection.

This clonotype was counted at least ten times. The DNA of the CDR3 is TGTGCCATCAGGCAGCGGACCGGGGGGCCCGGGGAGCTGTTTTTT. Its protein product is CAIRQRTGGPGELFF. The chain links TRBV10-3 to TRBJ2-2; D is perhaps TRBD2 (7 bases). This CDR3 is built from 15 residues. V was shortened by 6 bases and J by 6 bases, with 17 bases between the two germline ends. CDR1 ENHRY and CDR2 SYGVKD come from the germline V gene.

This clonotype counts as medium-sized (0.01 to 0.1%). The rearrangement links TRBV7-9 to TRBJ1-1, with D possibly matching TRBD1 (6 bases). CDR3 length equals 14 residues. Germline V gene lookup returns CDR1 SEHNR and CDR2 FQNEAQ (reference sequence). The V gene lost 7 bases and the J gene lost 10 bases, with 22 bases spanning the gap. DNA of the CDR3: TGTGCCAGCACGCCTTTGGACAGCTCGGTTGTAGCTTTCTTT. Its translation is CASTPLDSSVVAFF. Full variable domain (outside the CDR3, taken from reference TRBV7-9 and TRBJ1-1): DTGVSQNPRHKITKRGQNVTFRCDPISEHNRLYWYRQTLGQGPEFLTYFQNEAQLEKSRLLSDRFSAERPKGSFSTLEIQRTEQGDSAMYLCASTPLDSSVVAFFGQGTRLTVV.

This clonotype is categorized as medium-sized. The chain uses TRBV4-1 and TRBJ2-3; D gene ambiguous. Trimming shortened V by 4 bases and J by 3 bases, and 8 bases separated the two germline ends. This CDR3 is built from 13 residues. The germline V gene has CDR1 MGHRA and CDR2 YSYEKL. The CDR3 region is CASSPTGTDTQYF. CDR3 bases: TGCGCCAGCAGCCCGACCGGGACAGATACGCAGTATTTT.

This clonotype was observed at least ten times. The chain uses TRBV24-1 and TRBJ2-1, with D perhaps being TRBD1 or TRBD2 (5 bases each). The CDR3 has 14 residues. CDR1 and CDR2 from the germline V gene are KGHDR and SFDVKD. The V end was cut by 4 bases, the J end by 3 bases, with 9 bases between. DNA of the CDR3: TGTGCCACCAGTGAGTCGGGACGCTACAATGAGCAGTTCTTC. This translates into CATSESGRYNEQFF.

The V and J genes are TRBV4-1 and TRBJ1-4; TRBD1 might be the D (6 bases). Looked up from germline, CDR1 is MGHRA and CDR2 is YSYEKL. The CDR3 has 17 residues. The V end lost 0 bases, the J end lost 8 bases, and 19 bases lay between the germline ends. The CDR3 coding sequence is TGCGCCAGCAGCCAAGATCGTGGCGGGGGCCGGGGGGAAAAACTGTTTTTT. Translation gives CASSQDRGGGRGEKLFF.

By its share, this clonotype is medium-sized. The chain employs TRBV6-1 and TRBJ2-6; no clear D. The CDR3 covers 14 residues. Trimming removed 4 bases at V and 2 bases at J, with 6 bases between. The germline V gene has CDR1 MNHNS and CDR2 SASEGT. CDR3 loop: CASSASTGANVLTF. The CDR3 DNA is TGTGCCAGCAGTGCATCGACTGGGGCCAACGTCCTGACTTTC.

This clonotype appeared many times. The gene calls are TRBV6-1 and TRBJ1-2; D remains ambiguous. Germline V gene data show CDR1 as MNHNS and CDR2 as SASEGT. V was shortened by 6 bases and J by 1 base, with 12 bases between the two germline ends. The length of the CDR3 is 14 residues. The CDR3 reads CASRVNPVNYGYTF. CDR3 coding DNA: TGTGCCAGCAGAGTAAACCCTGTTAACTATGGCTACACCTTC.

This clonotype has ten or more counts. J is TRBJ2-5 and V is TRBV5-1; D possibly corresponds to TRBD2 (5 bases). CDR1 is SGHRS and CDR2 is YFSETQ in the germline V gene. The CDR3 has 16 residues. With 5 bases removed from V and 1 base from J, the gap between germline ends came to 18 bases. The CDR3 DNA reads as TGCGCCAGCAGTCCCCAACTCATAGCGTTCCAAGAGACCCAGTACTTC. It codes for CASSPQLIAFQETQYF.

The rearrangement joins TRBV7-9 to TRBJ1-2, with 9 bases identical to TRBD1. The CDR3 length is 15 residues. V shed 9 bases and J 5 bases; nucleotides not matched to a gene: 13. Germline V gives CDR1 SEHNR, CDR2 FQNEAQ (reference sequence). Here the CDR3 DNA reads TGTGCCAGTAAGACCGGGACAGGGTCCCATTATGGCTACACCTTC. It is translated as CASKTGTGSHYGYTF.

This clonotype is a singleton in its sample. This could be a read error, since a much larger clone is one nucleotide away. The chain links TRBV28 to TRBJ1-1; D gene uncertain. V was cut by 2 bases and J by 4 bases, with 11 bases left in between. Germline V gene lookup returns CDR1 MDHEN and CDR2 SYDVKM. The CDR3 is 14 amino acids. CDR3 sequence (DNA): TGTGCCAGCAGTTTAACGGCGGGAGCCACTGAAGCTTTCTTT. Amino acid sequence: CASSLTAGATEAFF.

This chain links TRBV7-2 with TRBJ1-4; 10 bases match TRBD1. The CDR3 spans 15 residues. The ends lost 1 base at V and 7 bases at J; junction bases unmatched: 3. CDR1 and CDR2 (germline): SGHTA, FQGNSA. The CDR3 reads CASSLERTGGEKLFF. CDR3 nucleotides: TGTGCCAGCAGCTTAGAGAGGACAGGGGGTGAAAAACTGTTTTTT. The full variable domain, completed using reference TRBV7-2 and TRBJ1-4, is GAGVSQSPSNKVTEKGKDVELRCDPISGHTALYWYRQSLGQGLEFLIYFQGNSAPDKSGLPSDRFSAERTGGSVSTLTIQRTQQEDSAVYLCASSLERTGGEKLFFGSGTQLSVL.